The T cell receptor (beta chain) described here comes from a study of blood T cell repertoires in COVID-19. The CDR3 totals 14 residues. The germline V gene encodes CDR1 LNHNV and CDR2 YYDKDF (reference sequence). V dropped 1 base and J dropped 4 bases, with 8 bases sitting between them. Assay used: immunoSEQ multiplex PCR; TCRdb lists only in-frame clones, some missing. The sample has under 250,000 clones, roughly nine tenths seen once. A remark on this clone: Other DNA sequences of this sample code for an identical CDR3.

This chain uses TRBV15 with TRBJ1-5; D perhaps matches TRBD1 (5 bases). This receptor was taken from a man younger than 35 with active or convalescent COVID-19. The sequenced material came from peripheral blood. The CDR3 spells CATSRAGGNQPQHF. In DNA form, the CDR3 reads TGTGCCACCAGCAGAGCCGGGGGGAATCAGCCCCAGCATTTT.